This TCR beta chain was retrieved from a study of PD-1 blockade in classical Hodgkin lymphoma. Study context: Patients in the cohort were put on intravenous nivolumab, 3 mg/kg every 2 weeks.

Produced via immunoSEQ multiplex PCR; TCRdb's table is partial and in-frame only. The sample records 20,000 to 25,000 clones, approximately 78% being singletons. Regarding this clone: The antigen is not known.

CDR1 and CDR2 from the germline V gene are SQVTM and ANQGSEA. The CDR3 has 13 residues. The ends were cut back, 0 bases at V and 6 bases at J, with 11 bases in the middle. Brentuximab vedotin exposure varied among the patients, all of whom had relapsed after autologous stem cell transplantation. Classification of best responses gave complete response, partial response or progressive disease. General study findings and limits: Exclusion applied to patients who initiated nivolumab less than 1 year following ASCT. Newly diagnosed patients were reported to exhibit reduced baseline TCR diversity relative to healthy donors.

The sequence derives from a human donor with classical Hodgkin lymphoma. Material: peripheral blood mononuclear cells (PBMCs), obtained before the second cycle of nivolumab. This chain links TRBV29-1 with TRBJ1-2; D is perhaps TRBD1 (5 bases). The CDR3 loop is CSVEDRVMDGYTF. The CDR3, as DNA: TGCAGCGTTGAAGACAGGGTAATGGATGGCTACACCTTC.